The 29 T cell receptor beta chains below all came from one sample that was sequenced in a study of metastatic and nonmetastatic thyroid tumors. No treatment had been given to any patient before thyroid surgery. TCRdb re-clonotyped the PCR reads via MiXCR. The sample records 15,000 to 20,000 clones, approximately 20% being singletons. Sequencing was done on a sample of tumor tissue. The origin of the receptors is a female donor with papillary thyroid cancer or a benign thyroid nodule (not recorded which). Some clones in this sample may be carry-over from other donors' samples.

This clone was seen at least ten times. The J gene is TRBJ1-2, the V gene TRBV5-1; D uncertain. Per germline, CDR1 SGHRS and CDR2 YFSETQ. The germline V and J ends were trimmed by 1 base and 0 bases, with 7 bases remaining between them. The CDR3 runs 14 residues. CDR3: CASSLTGANYGYTF. The CDR3 DNA is TGCGCCAGCAGCTTGACGGGAGCTAACTATGGCTACACCTTC.

In this sample, this clone turned up many times. The chain employs TRBV20-1 and TRBJ2-2, with TRBD1 matching over 7 bases. V shed 5 bases, J shed 2 bases, and the junction held 8 bases outside the gene matches. Germline V gene sequence: CDR1 DFQATT, CDR2 SNEGSKA (reference sequence). The CDR3 runs to 15 residues. DNA of the CDR3: TGCAGTGCTGCGAGACAGGGAGCTAACACCGGGGAGCTGTTTTTT. Encoded protein: CSAARQGANTGELFF.

V and J are TRBV7-2 and TRBJ2-7, with 11 bases lining up with TRBD2. CDR1 and CDR2 (germline): SGHTA, FQGNSA. V shed 0 bases, J shed 0 bases, and the junction held 7 bases outside the gene matches. The length of the CDR3 is 18 residues. The CDR3 coding sequence is TGTGCCAGCAGCTTAGCGGCTAGCGGGGGGTGGAGCTCCTACGAGCAGTACTTC. This translates into CASSLAASGGWSSYEQYF.

This clone has at least ten counts. The rearrangement links TRBV28 to TRBJ1-4; D gene uncertain. The CDR3 totals 12 residues. CDR1 MDHEN and CDR2 SYDVKM come from the germline V gene. Deletions cut 3 bases from V and 7 bases from J, with 6 bases between. The CDR3 coding sequence is TGTGCCAGCAGTTTTGAGGGTGAAAAACTGTTTTTT. This encodes CASSFEGEKLFF.

This clone has ten or more counts. The rearrangement joins TRBV6-1 to TRBJ2-3; 7 nucleotides match TRBD1. The J segment lost 4 bases and the V segment lost 6 bases, leaving 10 bases of the junction unmatched. This CDR3 has 15 amino acids. The V gene's germline CDR1 is MNHNS and CDR2 SASEGT. CDR3 nucleotides: TGTGCCAGCAGCCAACAGGGGAGAGGGGCAGATACGCAGTATTTT. It codes for CASSQQGRGADTQYF.

This clone was seen ten or more times. This sequence joins TRBV20-1 and TRBJ1-1; no clear D. The CDR3 loop spans 12 amino acids. Germline-derived CDR1 and CDR2 are DFQATT and SNEGSKA (reference sequence). V was shortened by 3 bases and J by 11 bases, with 16 bases between the two germline ends. Written as DNA, the CDR3 is TGCAGTGCTAGCGCCCCACAAAATCCGGCTTTCTTT. Protein product: CSASAPQNPAFF.

This clone was found many times. This sequence joins TRBV6-2 or TRBV6-3 and TRBJ1-1; tentatively, D is TRBD1 (5 bases). V was cut by 5 bases and J by 1 base, with 11 bases left in between. CDR3 size: 14 residues. CDR1 and CDR2 (germline): MNHEY, SVGEGT. CDR3 nucleotide sequence: TGTGCCAGCAGTAACCCGGGACGGAACACTGAAGCTTTCTTT. Protein sequence: CASSNPGRNTEAFF.

There are many counts of this clone. The chain employs TRBV27 and TRBJ2-7; D gene ambiguous. The V gene's germline CDR1 is MNHEY and CDR2 SMNVEV (reference sequence). The ends were cut back, 4 bases at V and 4 bases at J, with 11 bases in the middle. This CDR3 is built from 13 residues. The CDR3 loop is CASSWQVGYEQYF. As DNA, the CDR3 is TGTGCCAGCAGTTGGCAGGTTGGTTACGAGCAGTACTTC.

This clone has a count of ten or more. The rearrangement joins TRBV12-3 or TRBV12-4 to TRBJ1-2; possibly TRBD1 for D (6 bases). The length of the CDR3 is 12 residues. V lost 5 bases, J lost 3 bases, and 7 bases lay in between. The CDR3 region has the DNA TGTGCCAGCAGTAGGGGGGACTATGGCTACACCTTC. It yields the protein CASSRGDYGYTF.

This sequence joins TRBV20-1 and TRBJ1-1, with unresolved D. The V gene's germline CDR1 is DFQATT and CDR2 SNEGSKA (reference sequence). The germline V and J ends were trimmed by 6 bases and 5 bases, with 13 bases remaining between them. The CDR3 length is 12 residues. The CDR3 region has the DNA TGCAGTGCCCTCAGTGGGGAAACTGAAGCTTTCTTT. Translation: CSALSGETEAFF.

The chain couples TRBV6-1 to TRBJ2-3; 7 bases line up with TRBD2. Losses at the gene ends were 6 bases for V and 7 bases for J; bases not matched to a gene: 4. The CDR3 runs to 12 residues. Per the germline V gene, CDR1 is MNHNS and CDR2 is SASEGT. CDR3 in amino acids: CASSPTSYTQYF. The CDR3 nucleotides read TGTGCCAGCAGCCCGACTAGCTATACGCAGTATTTT.

The chain couples TRBV5-1 to TRBJ2-7, with D possibly matching TRBD1 (6 bases). This CDR3 has 14 amino acids. V lost 2 bases and J lost 5, with 14 bases in between. Germline CDR1 and CDR2: SGHRS and YFSETQ. CDR3 nucleotide sequence: TGCGCCAGCAGCTTCCGTGACAGGACCGACGAGCAGTACTTC. This gives the protein CASSFRDRTDEQYF.

V and J are TRBV7-3 and TRBJ2-7; perhaps TRBD2 as D (6 bases). Trimming stripped 5 bases from V and 5 bases from J, with 16 bases between. The germline V gene has CDR1 SGHTA and CDR2 FQGTGA. The CDR3 is 14 amino acids. The CDR3 DNA sequence: TGTGCCAGCAGCCAAGGAGGGCAGGGCCACGAGCAGTACTTC. Its translation is CASSQGGQGHEQYF.

This clone was counted many times. The V gene is TRBV11-2, the J gene TRBJ1-2; 10 nucleotides align to TRBD1. This CDR3 is built from 15 residues. V gave up 5 bases and J gave up 8 bases; unmatched junction bases: 11. Germline V gene lookup returns CDR1 SGHAT and CDR2 FQNNGV. The CDR3 spells CASSGGQGWALGYTF. Written as DNA, the CDR3 is TGTGCCAGCAGCGGGGGACAGGGGTGGGCGCTCGGCTACACCTTC.

At least ten counts were recorded for this clone. The chain has TRBV30 and TRBJ2-7, with 12 bases lining up with TRBD2. The CDR3 sequence is 14 residues long. Germline V CDR1 and CDR2: GTSNPN, SVGIG (reference sequence). Trimming at V came to 1 base and at J to 7 bases, leaving 5 bases not matched to a gene. CDR3: CAWSGLAGVGEQYF. Written as DNA, the CDR3 is TGTGCCTGGAGTGGACTAGCGGGAGTAGGAGAGCAGTACTTC.

This clone has ten or more counts. This chain links TRBV7-8 with TRBJ1-1; D unclear. The V gene's germline CDR1 is SGHVS and CDR2 FQNEAQ. V was pared by 1 base and J by 5 bases, with 11 bases between. The CDR3 loop spans 14 amino acids. The CDR3 DNA reads TGTGCCAGCAGCTTAGTCGCGGGTAAGACTGAAGCTTTCTTT. Protein product: CASSLVAGKTEAFF.

The chain couples TRBV12-3 or TRBV12-4 to TRBJ2-7, with TRBD2 matching 9 bases. CDR3 length: 14 residues. V trimming: 6 bases; J trimming: 4 bases; junction bases outside the gene matches: 7. The CDR3 nucleotides read TGTGCCAGCAGCCCCAGCGGGAGGAGTTACGAGCAGTACTTC. It specifies CASSPSGRSYEQYF.

This clone was observed a few times. This rearrangement joins TRBV28 to TRBJ1-1; the match to TRBD1 covers 7 bases. Losses at the gene ends were 4 bases for V and 3 bases for J; bases not matched to a gene: 8. CDR1 and CDR2 from the germline V gene are MDHEN and SYDVKM. The CDR3 runs to 15 residues. CDR3: CASSSQGVGHTEAFF. The DNA of the CDR3 is TGTGCCAGCAGTTCTCAGGGGGTGGGTCACACTGAAGCTTTCTTT.

This clone rates as medium-sized. V is TRBV6-1 and J is TRBJ2-7; D not resolved. Germline V lookup: CDR1 MNHNS, CDR2 SASEGT. There are 16 residues in the CDR3. Trimming left V 4 bases short and J 5 bases short, with 21 bases between. As DNA, the CDR3 is TGTGCCAGCAGTGTTGGCAGATATACCTCCCCCGACGAGCAGTACTTC. It encodes CASSVGRYTSPDEQYF.

The chain has TRBV7-2 and TRBJ2-7, with a possible D match to TRBD1 (5 bases). The CDR3 spans 15 residues. The germline V gene has CDR1 SGHTA and CDR2 FQGNSA. Trimming took 2 bases from V and 6 from J, leaving 17 bases between them. The chain's CDR3 is CASSLSSESGREQYF. In DNA, the CDR3 is TGTGCCAGCAGCTTATCCTCCGAGTCAGGGCGCGAGCAGTACTTC. The full variable domain, completed using reference TRBV7-2 and TRBJ2-7, is GAGVSQSPSNKVTEKGKDVELRCDPISGHTALYWYRQSLGQGLEFLIYFQGNSAPDKSGLPSDRFSAERTGGSVSTLTIQRTQQEDSAVYLCASSLSSESGREQYFGPGTRLTVT.

The chain has TRBV6-5 and TRBJ2-7; 7 bases match TRBD1. After removal of 4 bases from V and 3 bases from J, the junction contained 9 bases not matched to a gene. CDR3 length: 15 residues. Germline CDR1 is MNHEY and CDR2 is SVGAGI. The CDR3 DNA is TGTGCCAGCAGTTCTCGAGAGGCAGGGGGCTACGAGCAGTACTTC. Its translation: CASSSREAGGYEQYF.

This clone is medium-sized by share. The CDR3 here is CASSRGRFGGELFF. Written as DNA, the CDR3 is TGTGCCAGCAGCAGGGGACGGTTCGGCGGGGAGCTGTTTTTT. This chain uses TRBV13 with TRBJ2-2; the D call may be TRBD1 or TRBD2 (5 bases each). CDR1 is PRHDT and CDR2 is FYEKMQ in the germline V gene (reference sequence). This CDR3 spans 14 amino acids. Trimming removed 5 bases from V and 7 bases from J, with 14 bases in between.

By proportion, this clone is medium-sized. The chain couples TRBV7-2 to TRBJ1-5; 10 bases line up with TRBD1. This CDR3 has 14 amino acids. The J segment lost 4 bases and the V segment lost 6 bases, leaving 3 bases of the junction unmatched. Germline CDR1 and CDR2: SGHTA and FQGNSA. CDR3 loop: CASSRTGGNQPQHF. CDR3 sequence (DNA): TGTGCCAGCAGTCGGACAGGGGGGAATCAGCCCCAGCATTTT.

This rearrangement joins TRBV13 to TRBJ1-2, with a weak D call TRBD1 (6 bases). There are 14 residues in the CDR3. Germline-derived CDR1 and CDR2 are PRHDT and FYEKMQ (reference sequence). Trimming removed 3 bases at V and 7 bases at J, with 15 bases between. CDR3 protein: CASSFSRGILGYTF. The CDR3 nucleotides read TGTGCCAGCAGCTTTTCCAGGGGAATCCTTGGCTACACCTTC.

The rearrangement uses TRBV12-3 or TRBV12-4 and TRBJ2-4, with TRBD2 matching 9 bases. There are 16 residues in the CDR3. V lost 5 bases to trimming and J lost 8 bases; unmatched junction nucleotides: 13. CDR3 nucleotide sequence: TGTGCCAGCAGTCCCTCGCGGGAGGGCCGGGGGGACATTCAGTACTTC. Residues: CASSPSREGRGDIQYF.

This clone was seen at least ten times. The rearrangement joins TRBV19 to TRBJ1-2; 8 nucleotides match TRBD1. CDR1 is LNHDA, CDR2 SQIVND, per germline (reference sequence). V shed 6 bases, J shed 3 bases, and the junction held 3 bases outside the gene matches. This CDR3 has 13 amino acids. The CDR3 protein is CASSQQGDYGYTF. The CDR3 DNA reads as TGTGCCAGTAGCCAACAGGGGGACTATGGCTACACCTTC.

In this sample, this clone turned up a few times. CDR3 region: CASSQEVAGGPPREQYF. CDR3 sequence (DNA): TGCGCCAGCAGCCAAGAGGTAGCGGGAGGGCCTCCACGGGAGCAGTACTTC. The chain combines TRBV4-3 with TRBJ2-7, with TRBD2 identical over 11 bases. Germline CDR1 is LGHNA and CDR2 is YSLEER. The CDR3 length is 17 residues. The junction had 11 bases not matched to a gene; V was cut back by 0 bases and J by 7 bases.

This clone was seen many times. The V gene is TRBV6-1, the J gene TRBJ2-7; 9 bases are a match to TRBD2. Germline CDR1 MNHNS, CDR2 SASEGT. CDR3 size: 14 residues. V shed 4 bases, J shed 3 bases, and the junction held 4 bases outside the gene matches. Written as DNA, the CDR3 is TGTGCCAGCAGTGTGCGGGAGGGTGGCTACGAGCAGTACTTC. Its translation: CASSVREGGYEQYF.

The V and J genes are TRBV10-3 and TRBJ2-7, with D uncertain. The CDR3 has 16 residues. CDR1 and CDR2 (germline): ENHRY, SYGVKD. V was shortened by 3 bases and J by 0 bases, with 15 bases between the two germline ends. As DNA, the CDR3 is TGTGCCATCAGTGACCCAGGAGCTACGACCTCCTACGAGCAGTACTTC. Protein product: CAISDPGATTSYEQYF.